This T cell receptor (beta chain) was captured in a study of control samples from healthy donors and cancer patients. The assay was immunoSEQ multiplex PCR, and TCRdb's table has in-frame clones only and misses some. Of 140,000 to 150,000 clones in the sample, about 89% were seen once. The material sequenced was blood. This sequence was found in a man between 25 and 39 years old in good health.

As DNA, the CDR3 is TGTGCCAGCAGTTACCAAAGCTCCTACAATGAGCAGTTCTTC. This sequence encodes CASSYQSSYNEQFF. The chain joins TRBV6-5 to TRBJ2-1, with no clear D. V was pared by 2 bases and J by 0 bases, with 5 bases between. The CDR3 is made up of 14 amino acids. The germline CDR1 and CDR2 sequences are MNHEY and SVGAGI.